This T cell receptor beta chain was sequenced for a study of T cell changes during pregnancy in multiple sclerosis. The germline gives CDR1 DFQATT, CDR2 SNEGSKA (reference sequence). V lost 0 bases to trimming and J lost 10 bases, with 10 bases between them. The CDR3 loop spans 11 amino acids. Some clones are missing from TCRdb's copy, which holds only in-frame ones; the method was immunoSEQ multiplex PCR. The data show approximately 85,000 clones, about 89% seen once. The rearrangement joins TRBV20-1 to TRBJ2-7; D not resolved. The specimen was peripheral blood, collected in the first trimester of pregnancy. This clonotype was obtained from a female donor with multiple sclerosis, enrolled in a pregnancy study. This CDR3 reads CSARDTVLQYF. CDR3 in DNA: TGCAGTGCTAGAGATACGGTCTTACAGTACTTC.